The source of this TCR beta chain is a study of T cell clonality in common variable immunodeficiency. General observations from the study: T cell subpopulation sequencing would be needed to explain CVID clonality.

Looked up from germline, CDR1 is LGHDT and CDR2 is YNNKEL (reference sequence). The CDR3 covers 13 residues. This clone was recorded many times. Its antigen is as yet unknown. The read gets to within 3 residues of the CDR3 end, and the germline J gene fills in the rest. Assay: immunoSEQ multiplex PCR; the TCRdb copy retains only in-frame clones and omits some. This sample has approximately 44,000 clones, each found more than once. Sequencing was carried out using peripheral blood mononuclear cells. This sequence originates from a person between 18 and 75 years old in good health. The chain joins TRBV3-1 (or the pseudogene TRBV3-2) to TRBJ2-2, with D perhaps matching TRBD1 (5 bases). The sequenced CDR3 bases are TGTGCCAGCAGCCGATCTGGGGCCAACGTG. Protein sequence: CASSRSGANV. The whole CDR3 sequence is CASSRSGANVLFF.